This TCR beta chain was captured by sequencing in a study of beta chain features in type 1 diabetes (dated 2018 in TCRdb). Concerning the study at large: No differences in mean age, gender distribution, total cell number or subset yield were found between patients and healthy donors. A total of some 100,000,000 sorted cells were examined across all samples, and a strong correlation was observed between cell number per subset and RNA yield. The study compared TCRB repertoires of sorted circulating CD4+ T cell subsets between recently diagnosed type 1 diabetes patients and matched healthy donors. Naive and central memory subsets were obtained from all 30 or so donors, but regulatory and stem cell-like memory subsets were isolated from only 8 patients and roughly 8 healthy donors.

All of the isolated RNA was reverse transcribed with the High Capacity cDNA Reverse Transcription Kit, so expressed TCRB transcripts were sequenced. Deep immunoSEQ sequencing was applied to naive, central memory and regulatory T cell samples, giving an average of about 3.4 million total reads per sample. Sorted cells were lysed in RLT buffer and RNA was extracted with DNase-treated RNeasy Micro or Mini kits, depending on cell number. Each cell subset was processed separately to prevent cross-contamination, with patient and healthy donor samples processed together. Using the immunoSEQ multiplex PCR, TCRB sequences were amplified from cDNA into 87-bp fragments spanning the CDR3 region. The amplicons were sequenced using the Illumina HiSeq platform. The source study handled its data this way. Synthetic template baselines were used to correct PCR bias computationally, reads within Hamming distance 2 were collapsed together, and singletons that could not be merged were discarded. Reads were aligned against IMGT so that V, D and J genes, CDR3 length and insertions or deletions at six rearrangement sites could be assigned. Within each subset, clonotype counts were normalized to the number of sorted cells before true diversity and Gini coefficients were calculated with the tcR R package. The overlap coefficient, calculated on TCRB nucleotide sequences, was used to measure repertoire sharing. The table comes from immuneACCESS by way of TCRdb, which keeps in-frame sequences with V and J called. Part of the clones is missing from these tables; in studies checked, under half for an unresolved V gene and the rest for unknown reasons. V and J calls and clone size are given by that table; D and trimming were obtained from the DNA. Recorded for this sample are over 150,000 clones; 10% of them occurred a single time. The ten largest make up approximately 0.5% of the sample.

The CDR1 and CDR2 encoded by the germline V gene are SQVTM and ANQGSEA. The junction shows trimming of 4 bases on V and 2 bases on J, plus 10 bases between the germline ends. There are 13 amino acids in the CDR3, from cysteine to phenylalanine inclusive. The DNA shown is the 39-base CDR3, in frame from base 1. Each donor gave one peripheral blood draw, averaging approximately 110 mL, which was collected into heparinised tubes. Using a panel that included CD45RO, CCR7, CD25, CD127, CD95 and CD27, naive, central memory, regulatory and stem cell-like memory CD4+ T cells were sorted on a BD FACSAria II. Purity was above 98% for every sorted population. Right away, PBMCs were isolated by Lymphoprep density gradient centrifugation and were stained directly, with no culture step. So that batch effects would be minimized, each experiment stained and sorted samples in pairs, pairing one healthy donor with one patient.

Details on this clone: Its antigen has not been determined. Base qualities were left out, and no much larger clone turns up one base away.

Study-wide findings and limitations: Because cDNA rather than genomic DNA was sequenced, highly expressing activated cells could have been over-represented, although no difference in activation and CD3 levels was found between groups. Patients with type 1 diabetes made fewer insertions and deleted more nucleotides at VDJ recombination sites, implying thymic rearrangement abnormalities. Naive, central memory and regulatory TCRB repertoires appeared to be more alike among patients than among healthy donors. Because the HLA sub-analyses included only small numbers of individuals, any influence of HLA type on TCRB rearrangement was left unresolved. In all four CD4+ subsets, TCRB CDR3 length was moderately but significantly shorter in type 1 diabetes patients. Shorter templates might be favored by PCR, yet because patient and control samples were amplified and corrected together, any such skew would affect both groups equally.

Sequencing was performed on central memory CD4+ T cells from blood. The receptor comes from a young man with type 1 diabetes. The chain was built from TRBV29-1 and TRBJ2-3, with TRBD1 tentatively as D gene (5 bases match). The CDR3 region reads CSVGQLATDTQYF. The base sequence is TGCAGCGTTGGACAGTTAGCCACAGATACGCAGTATTTT.